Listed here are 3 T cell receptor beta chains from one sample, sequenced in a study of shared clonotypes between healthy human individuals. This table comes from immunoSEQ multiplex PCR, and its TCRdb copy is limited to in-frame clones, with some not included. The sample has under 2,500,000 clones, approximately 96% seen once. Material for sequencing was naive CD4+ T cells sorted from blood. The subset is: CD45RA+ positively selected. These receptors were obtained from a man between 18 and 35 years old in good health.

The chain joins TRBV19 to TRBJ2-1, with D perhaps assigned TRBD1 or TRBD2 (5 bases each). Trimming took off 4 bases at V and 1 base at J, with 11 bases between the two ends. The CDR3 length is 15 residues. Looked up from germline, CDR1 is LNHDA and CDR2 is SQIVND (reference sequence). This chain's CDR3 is CASSTHGGSYNEQFF. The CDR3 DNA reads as TGTGCCAGTAGTACCCATGGGGGTTCCTACAATGAGCAGTTCTTC.

CDR3 sequence reads: CASSAGSLGGEKLFF. The CDR3 coding sequence is TGTGCCAGCAGTGCGGGGTCATTAGGAGGGGAAAAACTGTTTTTT. The rearrangement uses TRBV6-1 and TRBJ1-4; D uncertain. The CDR3 covers 15 residues. CDR1 MNHNS and CDR2 SASEGT come from the germline V gene. Trimming removed 4 bases from V and 8 bases from J, with 17 bases in between.

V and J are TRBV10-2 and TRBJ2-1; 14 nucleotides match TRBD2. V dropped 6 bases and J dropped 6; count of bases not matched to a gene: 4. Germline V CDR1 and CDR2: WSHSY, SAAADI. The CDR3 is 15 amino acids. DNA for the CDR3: TGCGCCAGCAGGAAGGGACTAGCGGGAGTCAATGAGCAGTTCTTC. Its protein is CASRKGLAGVNEQFF.